The next 26 T cell receptor beta chains were all read from a single sample in a study of T cells in Graves' hyperthyroidism and ophthalmopathy. Template material for amplifying TCR beta CDR3 regions consisted of RNA transcripts. Initially, a first-round RT-PCR of the TCR CDR3 employed the HTBI primer set. TCRdb itself ran the multiplex PCR reads through MiXCR, one entry per CDR3 protein. The table lists about 320,000 distinct CDR3 sequences, about 15% of them singletons. Material: blood. Receptors originate from a young man with Graves' hyperthyroidism.

This clonotype was observed many times. Here the CDR3 DNA reads TGTGCCAGCTCACACCCAGAGGGTGGTCACGCTTTCTTT. The encoded protein is CASSHPEGGHAFF. This chain joins TRBV18 and TRBJ1-1; D gene unclear. CDR3 length: 13 amino acids. CDR1 KGHSH and CDR2 LQKENI come from the germline V gene. Between the trimmed V and J ends, which lost 4 bases and 11 bases, there was a span of 17 bases.

This sequence joins TRBV12-3 or TRBV12-4 and TRBJ1-3; D perhaps matches TRBD1 (5 bases). The length of the CDR3 is 14 residues. Trimming shortened V by 7 bases and J by 0 bases, and 10 bases separated the two germline ends. CDR3 nucleotide sequence: TGTGCCAGCAACCGTGGGGCCTCTGGAAACACCATATATTTT. Translation: CASNRGASGNTIYF.

To note about this clonotype: A read error may explain this, as a much larger clone is one base away. This chain joins TRBV5-1 and TRBJ2-1; possibly TRBD2 for D (6 bases). From germline, CDR1 is SGHRS and CDR2 YFSETQ. Trimming stripped 4 bases from V and 10 bases from J, with 12 bases between. CDR3 length equals 12 residues. CDR3 in DNA: TGCGCCAGCAGCCCCCCGGGGGAAGAGCAGTTCTTC. It is translated as CASSPPGEEQFF.

With regard to this clonotype: This sequence may be a read error, since a much larger clone differs from it by one base. The chain uses TRBV3-1 and TRBJ2-7; TRBD1 matches 8 bases. J was trimmed by 5 bases and V by 4 bases; bases with no gene match: 7. The CDR3 loop spans 14 amino acids. The V gene's germline CDR1 is LGHDT and CDR2 YNNKEL (reference sequence). DNA of the CDR3: TGTGCCAGCAGCCCCGGGACAGGCATCCACGAGCAGTACTTC. It translates to CASSPGTGIHEQYF.

This clonotype was found many times. The J gene is TRBJ1-5, the V gene TRBV11-2; the D is unclear. The germline gives CDR1 SGHAT, CDR2 FQNNGV. The length of the CDR3 is 13 residues. The V end lost 0 bases, the J end lost 7 bases, and 7 bases lay between the germline ends. In DNA form, the CDR3 reads TGTGCCAGCAGCTTAGATCTTGGCCAGCCCCAGCATTTT. It encodes CASSLDLGQPQHF. The whole variable domain, remainder taken from reference TRBV11-2 and TRBJ1-5, is EAGVAQSPRYKIIEKRQSVAFWCNPISGHATLYWYQQILGQGPKLLIQFQNNGVVDDSQLPKDRFSAERLKGVDSTLKIQPAKLEDSAVYLCASSLDLGQPQHFGDGTRLSIL.

For this clonotype: This may be a read error: a much more frequent sequence differs by one nucleotide. V is TRBV28 and J is TRBJ2-7, with D possibly TRBD1 on 6 matching bases. The germline V gene has CDR1 MDHEN and CDR2 SYDVKM. This CDR3 comprises 13 residues. CDR3 nucleotide sequence: TGTACCAGCAGTCCCGGGACAATCTACGAGCAGTACTTC. Protein product: CTSSPGTIYEQYF.

In this sample, this clonotype turned up many times. The CDR3 reads CASSLRGIGVSNQPQHF. The CDR3 DNA reads TGTGCCAGCAGCCTCCGAGGGATCGGGGTTAGCAATCAGCCCCAGCATTTT. The chain has TRBV2 and TRBJ1-5; D call uncertain. In germline, CDR1 is SNHLY, CDR2 FYNNEI. V was clipped by 6 bases and J by 0 bases, with 18 bases between them. There are 17 residues in the CDR3.

This clonotype was detected many times. CDR3 DNA sequence: TGTGCCAGCAGTTGGGACTCGGGGACAGATACGCAGTATTTT. Residues: CASSWDSGTDTQYF. V and J are TRBV28 and TRBJ2-3; TRBD2 is a possible D gene (6 bases). The CDR3 is 14 residues long. CDR1 is MDHEN and CDR2 is SYDVKM in the germline V gene. The V end was cut by 4 bases, the J end by 3 bases, with 11 bases between.

This chain links TRBV11-1 with TRBJ2-1, with 8 bases fitting TRBD2. CDR1 and CDR2 from the germline V gene are SGHAT and FQDESV (reference sequence). CDR3 length equals 16 residues. V lost 4 bases to trimming and J lost 3 bases; unmatched junction nucleotides: 8. CDR3 nucleotide sequence: TGTGCCAGCAGCTCCCCGAGGCTAGCGGGCTACAATGAGCAGTTCTTC. Its protein product is CASSSPRLAGYNEQFF.

This clonotype was found many times. V and J are TRBV28 and TRBJ2-7, with 9 bases aligning to TRBD1. The germline CDR1 and CDR2 sequences are MDHEN and SYDVKM. V trimming: 4 bases; J trimming: 3 bases; junction bases outside the gene matches: 10. The CDR3 is 16 residues long. CDR3 coding DNA: TGTGCCAGCAGTTCCGTCCCGGGACAGGGAGGCTACGAGCAGTACTTC. The encoded protein is CASSSVPGQGGYEQYF.

This clonotype turned up a few times. V usage is TRBV9 and J usage is TRBJ2-1; 9 bases line up with TRBD2. The junction had 2 bases not matched to a gene; V was cut back by 2 bases and J by 2 bases. The CDR3 has 15 residues. Germline loops: CDR1 SGDLS, CDR2 YYNGEE. Here the CDR3 DNA reads TGTGCCAGCAGCGTGGCGGGAGGGCCCTACAATGAGCAGTTCTTC. Protein: CASSVAGGPYNEQFF.

The table lists this clonotype with many counts. The chain is built from TRBV2 and TRBJ2-5; D remains ambiguous. Trimming shortened V by 8 bases and J by 4 bases, and 11 bases separated the two germline ends. The CDR3 runs 12 residues. CDR1 SNHLY and CDR2 FYNNEI come from the germline V gene. The CDR3 is CASGTLGETQYF. The CDR3 DNA reads as TGTGCCAGCGGAACGTTGGGAGAGACCCAGTACTTC.

The chain employs TRBV20-1 and TRBJ2-2; D might be TRBD2 (6 bases). This CDR3 has 14 amino acids. V shed 2 bases and J shed 1 base, with 8 bases lying between them. Germline V gene data show CDR1 as DFQATT and CDR2 as SNEGSKA (reference sequence). Here the CDR3 DNA reads TGCAGTGCTAGACGGGACTTGAACACCGGGGAGCTGTTTTTT. It yields the protein CSARRDLNTGELFF.

This clonotype was observed a few times. The rearrangement joins TRBV12-3 or TRBV12-4 to TRBJ2-6; TRBD1 is a possible D gene (5 bases). V lost 5 bases and J lost 2, with 10 bases in between. CDR3 length equals 15 residues. The CDR3 spells CASSLQVPGANVLTF. CDR3 DNA sequence: TGTGCCAGCAGTCTACAGGTGCCTGGGGCCAACGTCCTGACTTTC.

This clonotype has more than one count but fewer than ten. The J gene is TRBJ1-2, the V gene TRBV5-5, with D possibly matching TRBD1 (5 bases). Germline CDR1 is SGHKS and CDR2 is YYEKEE (reference sequence). V lost 0 bases, J lost 7 bases, and 13 bases lay in between. This CDR3 is built from 14 residues. CDR3 sequence reads: CASSLAWGTSGYTF. The CDR3 DNA follows: TGTGCCAGCAGCTTGGCCTGGGGGACTAGTGGCTACACCTTC.

In its sample, this clonotype was seen many times. The V gene is TRBV6-2 or TRBV6-3, the J gene TRBJ2-7; no definite D call. Trimming removed 0 bases from V and 0 bases from J, with 6 bases in between. CDR3 length: 14 amino acids. The germline gives CDR1 MNHEY, CDR2 SVGEGT. The CDR3 loop is CASSYSEISYEQYF. The CDR3 coding sequence is TGTGCCAGCAGTTACTCGGAAATCTCCTACGAGCAGTACTTC.

V gene TRBV3-1 combines with J gene TRBJ1-6; D gene ambiguous. This CDR3 contains 15 residues. The germline gives CDR1 LGHDT, CDR2 YNNKEL (reference sequence). Trimming left V 4 bases short and J 7 bases short, with 14 bases between. CDR3 sequence (DNA): TGTGCCAGCAGCCCGTCACAGAGTACGAATTCACCCCTCCACTTT. Its translation is CASSPSQSTNSPLHF. Variable domain in full (rest from reference TRBV3-1 and TRBJ1-6): DTAVSQTPKYLVTQMGNDKSIKCEQNLGHDTMYWYKQDSKKFLKIMFSYNNKELIINETVPNRFSPKSPDKAHLNLHINSLELGDSAVYFCASSPSQSTNSPLHFGNGTRLTVT.

This clonotype was recorded a few times. This rearrangement joins TRBV19 to TRBJ2-2, with TRBD2 matching over 9 bases. This CDR3 is built from 16 residues. Per germline, CDR1 LNHDA and CDR2 SQIVND (reference sequence). V trimming: 4 bases; J trimming: 4 bases; junction bases outside the gene matches: 7. CDR3 coding DNA: TGTGCCAGTAGTACTCTGACTAGCGGAAGCACCGGGGAGCTGTTTTTT. Protein product: CASSTLTSGSTGELFF.

Turning to this clonotype: A read error may produce the germline difference seen at one junction end. The V call is TRBV7-9, the J call TRBJ2-7, with a tentative D call TRBD1 (5 bases). Germline V gene lookup returns CDR1 SEHNR and CDR2 FQNEAQ (reference sequence). The CDR3 totals 15 residues. CDR3 nucleotides: TGTGCCAGCAGCTTATCTCAGGGCCCAAGCGTAGAGCGGTACTTC. Translating it yields CASSLSQGPSVERYF.

A few counts support this clonotype. J is TRBJ2-5 and V is TRBV25-1; D is undetermined. Per the germline V gene, CDR1 is MGHDK and CDR2 is SYGVNS. Trimming pared 1 base from V and 2 bases from J, leaving 8 bases between. The CDR3 consists of 14 residues. CDR3 nucleotides: TGTGCCAGCAGTGAATGGCGCTCTCAAGAGACCCAGTACTTC. Amino acids: CASSEWRSQETQYF.

The chain couples TRBV7-3 to TRBJ2-2; D may be TRBD2 (7 bases). V lost 3 bases and J 5 bases, leaving 13 bases between the germline ends. Germline loops: CDR1 SGHTA, CDR2 FQGTGA. The CDR3 length is 15 residues. CDR3 nucleotides: TGTGCCAGCAGCTTGGGGGGGGCAGAGACCGGGGAGCTGTTTTTT. Residues: CASSLGGAETGELFF.

This clonotype has just a few counts. As DNA, the CDR3 is TGCGCCAGCAGCCAGCAGGGGACTAGCGCCAACAATGAGCAGTTCTTC. Its protein product is CASSQQGTSANNEQFF. The V and J genes are TRBV4-1 and TRBJ2-1, with 10 bases identical to TRBD2. Germline V gene lookup returns CDR1 MGHRA and CDR2 YSYEKL. The CDR3 is 16 amino acids. With V trimmed by 3 bases and J by 5 bases, 7 bases remained unmatched.

This clonotype was recorded at least ten times. DNA of the CDR3: TGTGCCAGCAGCCAAGATAGGGGGACAGCCACAGATACGCAGTATTTT. As protein: CASSQDRGTATDTQYF. The gene calls are TRBV3-1 and TRBJ2-3; 7 positions match TRBD1. Germline assignment: CDR1 LGHDT and CDR2 YNNKEL (reference sequence). The CDR3 is 16 residues long. V lost 0 bases, J lost 2 bases, and 5 bases stayed unmatched.

This clonotype was detected many times. This chain uses TRBV30 with TRBJ2-2; tentative D call: TRBD1 (5 bases). The germline gives CDR1 GTSNPN, CDR2 SVGIG (reference sequence). V lost 3 bases to trimming and J lost 4 bases, with 12 bases between them. CDR3 length: 14 residues. In nucleotides, the CDR3 is TGTGCCTGGAGCGGTGACAGTCCCACCGGGGAGCTGTTTTTT. This sequence encodes CAWSGDSPTGELFF.

Comments on this clonotype: The germline gene is not matched at one end of the junction; a read error may be the cause. This chain joins TRBV12-3 or TRBV12-4 and TRBJ2-3; TRBD2 matches 8 bases. The CDR3 has 15 amino acids. The CDR3 DNA reads TGTGCCACCAGTCAACGGGGGGGCGGCACAGATACGCAGTATTTT. As protein: CATSQRGGGTDTQYF.

This clonotype was seen at least ten times. The chain joins TRBV5-1 to TRBJ2-7, with 8 positions matching TRBD1. Germline V lookup: CDR1 SGHRS, CDR2 YFSETQ. The CDR3 contains 12 residues. The V and J ends lost 5 bases and 2 bases, in that order; junction bases with no gene match: 0. Here the CDR3 reads CASRTGAYEQYF. The CDR3 DNA sequence: TGCGCCAGCAGGACAGGGGCCTACGAGCAGTACTTC.